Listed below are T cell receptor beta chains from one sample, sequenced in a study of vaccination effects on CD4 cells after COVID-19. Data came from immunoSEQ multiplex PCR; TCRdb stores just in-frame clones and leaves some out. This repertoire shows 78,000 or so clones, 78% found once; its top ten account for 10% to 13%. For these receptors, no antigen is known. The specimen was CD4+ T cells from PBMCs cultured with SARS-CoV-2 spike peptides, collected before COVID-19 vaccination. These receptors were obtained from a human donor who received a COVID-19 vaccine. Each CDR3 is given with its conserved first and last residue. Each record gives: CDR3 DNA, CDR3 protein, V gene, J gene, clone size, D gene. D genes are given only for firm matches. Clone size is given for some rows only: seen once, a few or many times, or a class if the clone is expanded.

TGTGCCTGGAGTGTACTAGGGGATTACCAAGAGACCCAGTACTTC,CAWSVLGDYQETQYF,TRBV30,TRBJ2-5,-,-
TGTGCCAGCAGCCCCCAGGACGGTAATTCACCCCTCCACTTT,CASSPQDGNSPLHF,TRBV6-2/TRBV6-3,TRBJ1-6,few,-
TGTGCCAGCAGTGATCGGGGGGTCACTGAAGCTTTCTTT,CASSDRGVTEAFF,TRBV2,TRBJ1-1,few,-
TGTGCCAGCAGCCAAAGGGGGGGGGAGAGGGGAGAGACCCAGTACTTC,CASSQRGGERGETQYF,TRBV3-1/TRBV3-2,TRBJ2-5,-,-
TGCGCCACCAGATTAGGGCCGAACACTGAAGCTTTCTTT,CATRLGPNTEAFF,TRBV5-1,TRBJ1-1,-,-
TGTGCCAGCAGCTCAAGGACAGGGACCATCACTGAAGCTTTCTTT,CASSSRTGTITEAFF,TRBV5-4,TRBJ1-1,-,TRBD1
TGTGCCACCAGTGAGGCAGGACTCAATCCAGGGGAGACCCAGTACTTC,CATSEAGLNPGETQYF,TRBV24-1,TRBJ2-5,-,-
TGTGCCAGCTCGGGAAACACCGGGGAGCTGTTTTTT,CASSGNTGELFF,TRBV25-1,TRBJ2-2,-,-
TGCGCCAGCAGCTTGGGCCCTATGGGGCTAACTGAAGCTTTCTTT,CASSLGPMGLTEAFF,TRBV5-1,TRBJ1-1,few,-
TGCGCCAGCAGCTCGGACGGGGGGCAGTTCTTC,CASSSDGGQFF,TRBV5-1,TRBJ2-1,-,-
TGCAGCATAGGGACAGGGGGTGCGGGCAATCAGCCCCAGCATTTT,CSIGTGGAGNQPQHF,TRBV29-1,TRBJ1-5,-,TRBD1
TGTGCCATCAGGGAAATTGGGACCAAGAGCAATGAGCAGTTCTTC,CAIREIGTKSNEQFF,TRBV10-3,TRBJ2-1,once,-
TGTGCCAGCAGTTACCCAAACTCAACCTCCGGAAACATTCAGTACTTC,CASSYPNSTSGNIQYF,TRBV6-5,TRBJ2-4,-,-
TGTGCCAGCAGCCCCTCCCCAAATTCACCCCTCCACTTT,CASSPSPNSPLHF,TRBV7-3,TRBJ1-6,-,-
TGCGCCAGCGAAAGGACAGGGGGGCCCGGGGAGCTGTTTTTT,CASERTGGPGELFF,TRBV5-1,TRBJ2-2,-,TRBD1
TGCAGCGTTGTGACAGGGGGCGGAGGCTACACCTTC,CSVVTGGGGYTF,TRBV29-1,TRBJ1-2,once,TRBD1
TGCGCCAGCAGCTTGAAAATCGGGCAGCTGGAAGCTTTCTTT,CASSLKIGQLEAFF,TRBV5-1,TRBJ1-1,-,-
TGTGCCAGCAGCGCTTTAGACAGGGGGCCGAATCAGCCCCAGCATTTT,CASSALDRGPNQPQHF,TRBV9,TRBJ1-5,-,TRBD1
TGCGCCAGCAGCACACTGGGGCCCGTCGAGACCCAGTACTTC,CASSTLGPVETQYF,TRBV5-1,TRBJ2-5,once,-
TGTGCCAGTAGTGAGAGACAGGGTCTGGGGACCCAGTACTTC,CASSERQGLGTQYF,TRBV19,TRBJ2-5,few,TRBD1
TGCGCCAGCAGCCACATCGGTCTGGACTCTGGGGCCAACGTCCTGACTTTC,CASSHIGLDSGANVLTF,TRBV4-3,TRBJ2-6,-,-
TGTGCCAGCTCACCGCAGGGGGGACTTGGGAGGATTGAAAAACTGTTTTTT,CASSPQGGLGRIEKLFF,TRBV18,TRBJ1-4,-,TRBD1
TGTGCCAGTAGAGAACAGGGGGCGTATAGCAATCAGCCCCAGCATTTT,CASREQGAYSNQPQHF,TRBV19,TRBJ1-5,few,TRBD1
TGTGCCAGCAGCCGTAGCGGGGGGTCGGCTGAAGCTTTCTTT,CASSRSGGSAEAFF,TRBV6-5,TRBJ1-1,-,-
TGTGCCAGCAGAGGAGCGGGTGGAGAGACCCAGTACTTC,CASRGAGGETQYF,TRBV7-2,TRBJ2-5,-,-
TGTGCCAGCAAAGCCCCTTGGGGAAGTGAGCAGTTCTTC,CASKAPWGSEQFF,TRBV2,TRBJ2-1,-,-
TGTGCCAGCAGTGACTCGGCGGGCCGCCCTAGCTATGGCTACACCTTC,CASSDSAGRPSYGYTF,TRBV6-4,TRBJ1-2,-,-
TGTGCCAGTAGTGACTCCGGGGTAGGGAATGAAAAACTGTTTTTT,CASSDSGVGNEKLFF,TRBV19,TRBJ1-4,-,-
TGTGCCAGCAGTTTTGACAGGGTAACGCTCACCGGGGAGCTGTTTTTT,CASSFDRVTLTGELFF,TRBV5-5,TRBJ2-2,-,TRBD1
TGTGCCAGCAGTTCTAGGACAGGGAAAGAGACCCAGTACTTC,CASSSRTGKETQYF,TRBV6-6,TRBJ2-5,-,TRBD1
TGTGCCAGCAGCCTCACACAGGGGTTGACGGGGGATACGCAGTATTTT,CASSLTQGLTGDTQYF,TRBV4-2,TRBJ2-3,-,TRBD1
TGCGCCAGCAGCTTGTTTCAGGGAGGGACTGAAGCTTTCTTT,CASSLFQGGTEAFF,TRBV5-1,TRBJ1-1,-,-
TGTGCCAGCCGGGCAGGGGGGAGCTCCTATAATTCACCCCTCCACTTT,CASRAGGSSYNSPLHF,TRBV2,TRBJ1-6,-,TRBD1
TGTGCCAGTAGTATATGGGACAGGCCTTATGGCTACACCTTC,CASSIWDRPYGYTF,TRBV19,TRBJ1-2,-,TRBD1
TGTGCCAGTAGTATCGGCAGGGCCAACTATGGCTACACCTTC,CASSIGRANYGYTF,TRBV19,TRBJ1-2,-,-
TGTGCCAGCAGCCCACGTGGTGGGGCCGGGAATGAGCAGTTCTTC,CASSPRGGAGNEQFF,TRBV7-2,TRBJ2-1,few,-
TGTGCCAGCAGTTTTATTTCTAACTATGGCTACACCTTC,CASSFISNYGYTF,TRBV12-3/TRBV12-4,TRBJ1-2,-,-
TGTGCCAGCAGTCGTCAGAACACTGAAGCTTTCTTT,CASSRQNTEAFF,TRBV5-4,TRBJ1-1,few,-